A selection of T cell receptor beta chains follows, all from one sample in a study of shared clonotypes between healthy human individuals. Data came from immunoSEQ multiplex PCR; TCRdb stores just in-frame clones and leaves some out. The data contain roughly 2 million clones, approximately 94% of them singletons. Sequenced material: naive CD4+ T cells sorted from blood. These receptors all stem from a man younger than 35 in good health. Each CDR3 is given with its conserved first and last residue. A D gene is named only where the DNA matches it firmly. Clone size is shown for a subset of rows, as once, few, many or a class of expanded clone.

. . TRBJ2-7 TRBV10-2 TGCGCCAGCAGTGGTCAGAGGGTCTACGAGCAGTACTTC CASSGQRVYEQYF
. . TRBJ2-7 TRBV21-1 TGTGCCAGCGGTTCGGTCGCCTACGAGCAGTACTTC CASGSVAYEQYF
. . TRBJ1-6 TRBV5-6 TGTGCCAGCAGCTTGAAGGAGAACCGTCGAGCGGAGGGTACCCTCCACTTT CASSLKENRRAEGTLHF
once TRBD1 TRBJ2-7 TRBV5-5 TGTGCCAGCAGCTTGGGCTGGGACAGGGGTGGTTACGAGCAGTACTTC CASSLGWDRGGYEQYF
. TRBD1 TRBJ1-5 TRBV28 TGTGCCAGCAGTTTAGGTTGGCAGGGGGCCGATCAGCCCCAGCATTTT CASSLGWQGADQPQHF
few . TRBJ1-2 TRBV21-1 TGTGCCAGCAGTTACTATGGCTACACCTTC CASSYYGYTF
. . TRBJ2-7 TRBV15 TGTGCCACCAGCAGACCACAGGGAGAACAGTACTTC CATSRPQGEQYF
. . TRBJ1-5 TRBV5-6 TGTGCCAGCAGCAAGGACGGTCTCCTCAATCAGCCCCAGCATTTT CASSKDGLLNQPQHF
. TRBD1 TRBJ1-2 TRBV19 TGTGCCAGTAATGCAGGGGGGAATTACTATGGCTACACCTTC CASNAGGNYYGYTF
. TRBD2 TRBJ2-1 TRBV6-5 TGTGCCAGCAGACCTTGGCGGGAGGGCAATGAGCAGTTCTTC CASRPWREGNEQFF
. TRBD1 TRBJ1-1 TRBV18 TGTGCCAGCTCCCCGGACAGGGTCACTGAAGCTTTCTTT CASSPDRVTEAFF
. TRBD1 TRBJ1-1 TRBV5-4 TGTGCCAGCAGCCGTGACAGGGGGCTTACGAACACTGAAGCTTTCTTT CASSRDRGLTNTEAFF
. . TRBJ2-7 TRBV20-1 TGCAGTGCTCGACAGTTCGACGAGCAGTACTTC CSARQFDEQYF
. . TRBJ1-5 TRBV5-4 TGTGCCAGCAGCTTGGATGCTAGCAATCAGCCCCAGCATTTT CASSLDASNQPQHF
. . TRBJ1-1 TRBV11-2 TGTGCCAGCAGCTTAGAAGGGGGTGTTATGAACACTGAAGCTTTCTTT CASSLEGGVMNTEAFF
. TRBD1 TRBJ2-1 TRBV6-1 TGTGCCAGCAGTGAGGGACAGGGACAGTTCTTC CASSEGQGQFF
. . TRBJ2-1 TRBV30 TGTGCCTGGAGAGGGGCGAAGGTAAATGAGCAGTTCTTC CAWRGAKVNEQFF
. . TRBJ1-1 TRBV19 TGTGCCAGTAGCACCCGACCTGCGATTACAACTGAAGCTTTCTTT CASSTRPAITTEAFF
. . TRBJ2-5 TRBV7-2 TGTGCCAGCAGCTTAGATGGAAAGACCCGCTGGGAGACCCAGTACTTC CASSLDGKTRWETQYF
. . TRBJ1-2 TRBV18 TGTGCCAGCTCACCACCAATCCGGGACGGAGGCTACACCTTC CASSPPIRDGGYTF
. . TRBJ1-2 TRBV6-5 TGTGCCAGCAGACAGGGTAACTATGGCTACACCTTC CASRQGNYGYTF
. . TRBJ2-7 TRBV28 TGTGCCAGCACCGAGCAGGGAAGACCTGCCGAGCAGTACTTC CASTEQGRPAEQYF
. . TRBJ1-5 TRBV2 TGTGCCAGCAGTGAGAGAGACAGTAGCAATCAGCCCCAGCATTTT CASSERDSSNQPQHF
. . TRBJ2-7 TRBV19 TGTGCCAGTAGCCATAACCGGTACGAGCAGTACTTC CASSHNRYEQYF
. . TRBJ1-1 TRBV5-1 TGCGCCAGCAGCTTGGGGGCACAGAACACTGAAGCTTTCTTT CASSLGAQNTEAFF
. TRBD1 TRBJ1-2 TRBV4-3 TGCGCCAGCAGCCAAGATCCGGACAGGGGGCCCTATGGCTACACCTTC CASSQDPDRGPYGYTF
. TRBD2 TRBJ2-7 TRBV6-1 TGTGCCAGCAGTGAAGGACTAGCGGGAGGTTACGAGCAGTACTTC CASSEGLAGGYEQYF
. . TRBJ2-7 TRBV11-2 TGTGCCAGCAGCACTAGGTGGGACCGGGGTTACGAGCAGTACTTC CASSTRWDRGYEQYF
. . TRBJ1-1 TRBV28 TGTGCCAGCAGTCCCACAGGGTTTTCTGAAGCTTTCTTT CASSPTGFSEAFF
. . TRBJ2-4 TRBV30 TGTGCCTGGTCCCTCTCCGGGGGAGGCATTCAGTACTTC CAWSLSGGGIQYF
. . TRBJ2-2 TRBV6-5 TGTGCCAGCAGTCCCCTAGGGGGGGGTGGCGGGGAGCTGTTTTTT CASSPLGGGGGELFF
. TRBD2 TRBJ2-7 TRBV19 TGTGCCAGTAGTATAGATCTGGGACTAGCGGGACGCGAGCAGTACTTC CASSIDLGLAGREQYF
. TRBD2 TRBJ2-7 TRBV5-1 TGCGCCAGCAGCCCGGGAGGGGCCTACGAGCAGTACTTC CASSPGGAYEQYF
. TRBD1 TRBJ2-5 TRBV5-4 TGTGCCAGCAGGGGACAGGGCCAAGAGACCCAGTACTTC CASRGQGQETQYF
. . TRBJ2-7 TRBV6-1 TGTGCCAGCACCAAAGGCCCGGGGAATAACGAGCAGTACTTC CASTKGPGNNEQYF
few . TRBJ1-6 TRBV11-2 TGTGCCAGCAGCCCAGACAAGGGCAGCTCCTATAATTCACCCCTCCACTTT CASSPDKGSSYNSPLHF
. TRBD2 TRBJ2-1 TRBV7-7 TGTGCTAGCAGCACCGGCAGCGGGGGGGCGCTAGAGCAGTTCTTC CASSTGSGGALEQFF
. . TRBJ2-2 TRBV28 TGTGCCAGCAGTTTATTCAAGCTAGGTAACACCGGGGAGCTGTTTTTT CASSLFKLGNTGELFF
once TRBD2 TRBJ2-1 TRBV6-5 TGTGCCAGCAGCCCGAGCGGGAGGGAGCAGTTCTTC CASSPSGREQFF
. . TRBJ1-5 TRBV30 TGTGCCTGGGCCTCACCAGGGCCCCAGGTCCAGCCCCAGCATTTT CAWASPGPQVQPQHF
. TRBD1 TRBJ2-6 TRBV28 TGTGCCAGCAGTCCCCCAGGGACAGTAGGTTCTTCTGGGGCCAACGTCCTGACTTTC CASSPPGTVGSSGANVLTF